This TCR beta chain was captured in a study of Graves' ophthalmopathy and Graves' hyperthyroidism. Germline V gene lookup returns CDR1 SGHTA and CDR2 FQGNSA. The V gene end was trimmed by 5 bases and the J gene end by 0 bases; junction bases not matched to a gene: 17. The CDR3 runs to 19 residues. Study observations and caveats: The study's model predicted ophthalmopathy progression at about 71% sensitivity and 72.22% specificity. Blood also carried most expanded thyroid clonotypes exceeding 0.001 frequency.

Ten or more counts support this clonotype. Its cognate antigen is unknown. Amplification of TCR beta CDR3 regions used RNA transcripts. A first-round RT-PCR used HTBI primers, followed by a second-round multiplex PCR. TCRdb fed the multiplex PCR reads into MiXCR, producing one record per CDR3 protein. The sample holds about 160,000 distinct CDR3 sequences, roughly two fifths seen once. Source material: peripheral blood. The clonotype originates from a man between 25 and 39 years old with Graves' ophthalmopathy. The chain has TRBV7-2 and TRBJ1-1, with 8 bases that match TRBD1. CDR3 region: CASSGLGQGWKVVNTEAFF. The CDR3, as DNA: TGTGCCAGCAGCGGGCTAGGACAGGGATGGAAGGTCGTGAACACTGAAGCTTTCTTT.